Sequencing of this T cell receptor beta chain was carried out in a study of monozygotic twins with inflammatory bowel disease. With regard to this clonotype: Its antigen is not known.

Study-level findings and limits: What may have added variability to patient repertoires is that immunosuppressive treatments differed. Lower TCRbeta diversity (inverse Simpson) was seen in IBD patients than in healthy co-twins.

Germline CDR1 and CDR2: SQVTM and ANQGSEA. This CDR3 has 14 amino acids. TCRdb re-analyzed the 5' RACE reads; it lists each CDR3 protein once, without DNA. The record lists about 380,000 distinct CDR3 sequences, of which the ten most abundant hold around 2.6%. V usage is TRBV29-1 and J usage is TRBJ2-3; TCRdb outputs TRBD1, but without DNA this stays unchecked. This receptor was taken from a human donor with ulcerative colitis or Crohn's disease, or a healthy co-twin of an affected twin (not recorded which). Sequenced: blood. The CDR3 is CSVEDGGGTDTQYF.